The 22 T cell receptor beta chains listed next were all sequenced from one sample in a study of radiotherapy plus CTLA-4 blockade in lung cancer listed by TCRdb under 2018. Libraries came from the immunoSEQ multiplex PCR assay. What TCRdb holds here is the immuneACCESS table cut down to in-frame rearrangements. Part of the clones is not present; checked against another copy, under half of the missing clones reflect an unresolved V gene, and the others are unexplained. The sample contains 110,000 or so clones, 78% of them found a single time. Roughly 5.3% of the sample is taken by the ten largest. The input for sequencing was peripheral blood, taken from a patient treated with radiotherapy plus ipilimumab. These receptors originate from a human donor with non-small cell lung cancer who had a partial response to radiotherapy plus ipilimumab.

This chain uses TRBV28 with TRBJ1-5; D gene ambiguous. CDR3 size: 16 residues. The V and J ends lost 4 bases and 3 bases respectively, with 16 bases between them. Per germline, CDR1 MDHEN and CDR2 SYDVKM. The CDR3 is CASSSLRSKSNQPQHF. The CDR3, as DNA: TGTGCCAGCAGTTCCCTCCGCAGTAAGTCCAATCAGCCCCAGCATTTT.

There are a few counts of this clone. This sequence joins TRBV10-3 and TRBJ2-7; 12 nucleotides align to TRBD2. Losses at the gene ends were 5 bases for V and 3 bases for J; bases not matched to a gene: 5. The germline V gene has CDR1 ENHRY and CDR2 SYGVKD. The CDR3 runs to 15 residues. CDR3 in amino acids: CAISSGLAGNYEQYV. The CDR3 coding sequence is TGTGCCATCAGTTCGGGACTAGCGGGCAACTACGAGCAGTACGTC.

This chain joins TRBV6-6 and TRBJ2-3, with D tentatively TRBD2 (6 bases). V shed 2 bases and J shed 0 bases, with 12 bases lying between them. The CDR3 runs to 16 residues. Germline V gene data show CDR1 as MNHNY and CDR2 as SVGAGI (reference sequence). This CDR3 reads CASSYGVGGSTDTQYF. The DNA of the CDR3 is TGTGCCAGCAGTTACGGGGTCGGGGGAAGCACAGATACGCAGTATTTT.

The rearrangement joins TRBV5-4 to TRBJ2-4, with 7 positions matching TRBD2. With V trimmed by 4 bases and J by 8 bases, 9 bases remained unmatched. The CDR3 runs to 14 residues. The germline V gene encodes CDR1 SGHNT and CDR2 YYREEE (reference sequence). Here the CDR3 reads CASSLRGREDIQYF. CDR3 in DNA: TGTGCCAGCAGCCTCCGGGGGAGGGAGGACATTCAGTACTTC.

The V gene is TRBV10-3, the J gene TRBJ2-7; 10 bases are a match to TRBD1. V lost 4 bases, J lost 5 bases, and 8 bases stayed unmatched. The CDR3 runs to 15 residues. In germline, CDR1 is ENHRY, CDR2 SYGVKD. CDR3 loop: CAISGPGQGNDEQYV. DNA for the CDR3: TGTGCCATCAGTGGCCCGGGACAGGGGAATGACGAGCAGTACGTC.

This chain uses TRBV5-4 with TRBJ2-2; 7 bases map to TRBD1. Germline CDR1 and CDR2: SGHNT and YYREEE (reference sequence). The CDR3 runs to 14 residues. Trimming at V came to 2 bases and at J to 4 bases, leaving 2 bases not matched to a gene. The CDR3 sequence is CASSLQGSTGELFF. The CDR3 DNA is TGTGCCAGCAGCTTACAGGGGAGCACCGGGGAGCTGTTTTTT.

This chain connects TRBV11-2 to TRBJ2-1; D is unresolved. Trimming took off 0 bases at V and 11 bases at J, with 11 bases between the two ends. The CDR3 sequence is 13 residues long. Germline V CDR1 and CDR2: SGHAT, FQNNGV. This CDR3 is CASSLDPLAKQFF. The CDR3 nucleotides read TGTGCCAGCAGCTTAGATCCTTTGGCCAAGCAGTTCTTC.

CDR3 sequence (DNA): TGTGCCAGCAGGCGACAGGGTAGTGGAAACACCATATATTTT. Translated, it gives CASRRQGSGNTIYF. V gene TRBV6-5 combines with J gene TRBJ1-3, with 7 nucleotides matching TRBD1. CDR1 and CDR2 from the germline V gene are MNHEY and SVGAGI. This CDR3 contains 14 residues. J gave up 3 bases and V 6 bases, and 5 bases lay outside the gene matches.

In DNA, the CDR3 is TGTGCCAGCAGCCCTAGGACTAGCGGGAGCTCCTACAATGAGCAGTTCTTC. Protein: CASSPRTSGSSYNEQFF. The J gene is TRBJ2-1, the V gene TRBV5-4, with 13 bases that match TRBD2. The trim removed 4 bases at V and 0 bases at J, leaving 4 bases unmatched. Germline-derived CDR1 and CDR2 are SGHNT and YYREEE (reference sequence). The CDR3 is made up of 17 amino acids.

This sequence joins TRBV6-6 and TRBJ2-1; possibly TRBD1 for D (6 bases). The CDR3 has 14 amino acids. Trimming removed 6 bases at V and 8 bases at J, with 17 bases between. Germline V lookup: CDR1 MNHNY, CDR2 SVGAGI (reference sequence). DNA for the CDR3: TGTGCCAGCAGGCGAGGGGGTCTATTTGATGAGCAGTTCTTC. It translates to CASRRGGLFDEQFF.

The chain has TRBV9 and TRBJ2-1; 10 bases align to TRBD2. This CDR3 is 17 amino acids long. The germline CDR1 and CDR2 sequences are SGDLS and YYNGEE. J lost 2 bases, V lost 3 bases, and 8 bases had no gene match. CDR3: CASSAHPSGSTYNEQFF. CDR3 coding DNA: TGTGCCAGCAGCGCCCACCCTAGCGGGAGCACCTACAATGAGCAGTTCTTC.

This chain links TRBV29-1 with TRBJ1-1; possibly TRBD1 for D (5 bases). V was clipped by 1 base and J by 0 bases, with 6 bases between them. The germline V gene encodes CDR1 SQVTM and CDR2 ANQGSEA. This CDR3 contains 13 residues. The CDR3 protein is CSVEGQLNTEAFF. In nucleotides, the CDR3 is TGCAGCGTTGAAGGACAGTTGAACACTGAAGCTTTCTTT.

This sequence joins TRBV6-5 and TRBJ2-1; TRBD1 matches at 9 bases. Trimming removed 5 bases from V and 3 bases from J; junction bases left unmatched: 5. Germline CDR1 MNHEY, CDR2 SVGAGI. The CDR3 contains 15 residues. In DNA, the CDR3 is TGTGCCAGCAGTCTCCGGGACAGGGACTACAATGAGCAGTTCTTC. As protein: CASSLRDRDYNEQFF.

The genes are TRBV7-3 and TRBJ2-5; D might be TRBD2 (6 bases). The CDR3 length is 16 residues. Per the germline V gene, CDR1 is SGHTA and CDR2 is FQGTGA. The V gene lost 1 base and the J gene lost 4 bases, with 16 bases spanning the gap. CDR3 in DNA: TGTGCCAGCAGCTTAAAGACCGGAGGGCGCAGAGAGACCCAGTACTTC. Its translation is CASSLKTGGRRETQYF.

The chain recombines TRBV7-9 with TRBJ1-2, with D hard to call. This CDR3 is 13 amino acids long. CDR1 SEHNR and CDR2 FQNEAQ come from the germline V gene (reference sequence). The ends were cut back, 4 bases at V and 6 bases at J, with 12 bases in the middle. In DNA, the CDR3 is TGTGCCAGCAGCTCTAGTATCGTCCATGGCTACACCTTC. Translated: CASSSSIVHGYTF. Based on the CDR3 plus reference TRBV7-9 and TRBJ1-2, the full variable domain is DTGVSQNPRHKITKRGQNVTFRCDPISEHNRLYWYRQTLGQGPEFLTYFQNEAQLEKSRLLSDRFSAERPKGSFSTLEIQRTEQGDSAMYLCASSSSIVHGYTFGSGTRLTVV.

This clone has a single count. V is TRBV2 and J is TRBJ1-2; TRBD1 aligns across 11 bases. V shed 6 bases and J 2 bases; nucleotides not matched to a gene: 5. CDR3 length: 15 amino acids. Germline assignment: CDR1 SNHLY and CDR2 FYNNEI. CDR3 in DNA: TGTGCCAGCAGCCTCGGGACAGGGGGAAACTATGGCTACACCTTC. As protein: CASSLGTGGNYGYTF.

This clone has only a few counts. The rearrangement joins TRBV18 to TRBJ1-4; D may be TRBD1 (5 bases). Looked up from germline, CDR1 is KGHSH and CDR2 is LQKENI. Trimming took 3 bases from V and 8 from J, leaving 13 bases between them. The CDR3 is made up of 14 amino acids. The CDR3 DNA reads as TGTGCCAGCTCACCGGGTCAGGGTGACGAAAAACTGTTTTTT. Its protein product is CASSPGQGDEKLFF.

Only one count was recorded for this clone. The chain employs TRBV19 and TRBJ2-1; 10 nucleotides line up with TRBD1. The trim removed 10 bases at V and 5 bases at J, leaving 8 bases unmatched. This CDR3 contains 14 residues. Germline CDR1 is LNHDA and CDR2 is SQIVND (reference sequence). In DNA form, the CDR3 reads TGTGCCACCGAGGGACAGGGGTCTGACAATGAGCAGTTCTTC. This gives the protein CATEGQGSDNEQFF.

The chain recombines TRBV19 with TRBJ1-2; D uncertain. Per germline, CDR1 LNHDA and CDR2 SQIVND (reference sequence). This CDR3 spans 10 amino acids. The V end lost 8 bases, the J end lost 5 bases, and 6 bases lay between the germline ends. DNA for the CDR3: TGTGCCAGTTTCTCTTATGGCTACACCTTC. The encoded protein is CASFSYGYTF. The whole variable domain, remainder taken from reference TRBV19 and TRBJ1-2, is DGGITQSPKYLFRKEGQNVTLSCEQNLNHDAMYWYRQDPGQGLRLIYYSQIVNDFQKGDIAEGYSVSREKKESFPLTVTSAQKNPTAFYLCASFSYGYTFGSGTRLTVV.

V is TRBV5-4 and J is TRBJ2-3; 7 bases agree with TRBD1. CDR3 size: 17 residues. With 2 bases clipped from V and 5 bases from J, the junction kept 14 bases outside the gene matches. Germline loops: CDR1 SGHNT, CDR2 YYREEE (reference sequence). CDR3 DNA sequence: TGTGCCAGCAGCTTTTACGTGCAGGGGGTAGTGGGAGATACGCAGTATTTT. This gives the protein CASSFYVQGVVGDTQYF.

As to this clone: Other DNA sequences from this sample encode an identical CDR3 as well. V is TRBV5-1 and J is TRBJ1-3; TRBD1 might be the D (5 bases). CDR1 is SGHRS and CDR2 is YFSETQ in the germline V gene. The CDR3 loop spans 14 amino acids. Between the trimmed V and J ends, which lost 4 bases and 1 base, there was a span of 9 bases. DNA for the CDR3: TGCGCCAGCAGCCTCCAGGGTTCTGGAAACACCATATATTTT. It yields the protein CASSLQGSGNTIYF.

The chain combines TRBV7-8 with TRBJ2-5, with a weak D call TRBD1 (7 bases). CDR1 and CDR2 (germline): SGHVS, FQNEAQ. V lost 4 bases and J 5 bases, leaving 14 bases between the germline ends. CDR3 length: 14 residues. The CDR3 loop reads CASSWGPGGETQYF. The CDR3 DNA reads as TGTGCCAGCAGCTGGGGACCAGGGGGGGAGACCCAGTACTTC. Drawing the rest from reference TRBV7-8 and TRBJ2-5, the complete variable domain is GAGVSQSPRYKVAKRGQDVALRCDPISGHVSLFWYQQALGQGPEFLTYFQNEAQLDKSGLPSDRFFAERPEGSVSTLKIQRTQQEDSAVYLCASSWGPGGETQYFGPGTRLLVL.